This T cell receptor beta chain was sequenced in a study of blood T cells in healthy people across ages. The wider study: About one barcoded beta molecule per two T cells was the capture yield of template switching.

RNA extraction gave at least 5.5 micrograms of total RNA per sample. The study, taken as a whole, reports: Among long-lived donors, naive CD4+ cells were more numerous and diversity higher than in aged donors.

A second PCR, run for about 7 to 11 cycles, used a sample-barcoded 5' primer plus a J-beta primer mix. Every cDNA molecule bore a tag from a template-switch adaptor containing 12 random nucleotides. Using its own MiXCR run on the 5' RACE reads, TCRdb lists one record per CDR3 protein. The data hold around 2 million distinct CDR3 sequences, with about two fifths observed a single time. This clonotype was seen only a few times. What it binds is not known. The sequencing sample was made of blood. This sequence was found in a human donor in good health.

CDR3: CASSQTGTSGGNEQFF. The CDR3 DNA follows: TGTGCCAGCAGTCAAACCGGGACTAGCGGGGGGAATGAGCAGTTCTTC. The V call is TRBV7-3, the J call TRBJ2-1; 15 bases fit TRBD2. This CDR3 region has 16 residues. Per the germline V gene, CDR1 is SGHTA and CDR2 is FQGTGA. J gave up 7 bases and V 6 bases, and 7 bases lay outside the gene matches.